The 9 T cell receptor beta chains in this list originate from one sample, sequenced in a study of tumor-infiltrating lymphocytes in primary liver carcinoma. Synthesis of TCR beta cDNA was carried out from 500 ng total RNA with a constant-region primer. Modified slightly, ARM-PCR produced TCR beta libraries over three nested multiplex PCR rounds. With TRBV1-TRBV30 forward primers and a C-beta reverse primer, the first two PCR rounds were run for approximately 10 cycles each. TCRdb reprocessed the multiplex PCR reads with MiXCR, giving one entry per CDR3 protein. This table has approximately 190,000 distinct CDR3 sequences, around four fifths appearing once. Co-extracted RNA and DNA came from roughly 20-30 mg of unsorted bulk tissue. Material for sequencing was tumor tissue from primary liver carcinoma. All receptors derive from a man aged 35 to 55 with primary liver carcinoma and hepatitis B virus infection.

In regard to this clonotype: This may be a read error, as it is one base from a much larger clone. This chain links TRBV19 with TRBJ2-1, with TRBD2 matching 8 bases. The germline V gene encodes CDR1 LNHDA and CDR2 SQIVND (reference sequence). CDR3 length: 15 residues. CDR3 coding DNA: TGTGCCAGTAGTACCGCACTAGCGGCTTACAATGAGCAGTTATTC. Its protein product is CASSTALAAYNEQLF.

This clonotype has more than one count but fewer than ten. This may be a read error: a much more frequent sequence differs by one nucleotide. V is TRBV28 and J is TRBJ1-1, with D maybe TRBD1 (6 bases). V was clipped by 8 bases and J by 11 bases, with 15 bases between them. The CDR3 length is 11 residues. CDR1 is MDHEN and CDR2 is SYDVKM in the germline V gene. CDR3 in DNA: TGTGCCAGCGGTTACCGACAGGAGGCTTTCTTT. It encodes CASGYRQEAFF. Filled out from reference TRBV28 and TRBJ1-1, the complete variable domain reads DVKVTQSSRYLVKRTGEKVFLECVQDMDHENMFWYRQDPGLGLRLIYFSYDVKMKEKGDIPEGYSVSREKKERFSLILESASTNQTSMYLCASGYRQEAFFGQGTRLTVV.

Concerning this clonotype: The junction does not match germline at one end; this may be a read error. J is TRBJ2-2 and V is TRBV30, with D maybe TRBD2 (6 bases). The CDR3 has 14 amino acids. Germline V lookup: CDR1 GTSNPN, CDR2 SVGIG (reference sequence). CDR3 bases: TGTGCCTGGAGAGGCCAGGAGGACACCGGGGGGCTGTTTTTT. Translation: CAWRGQEDTGGLFF. Filled out from reference TRBV30 and TRBJ2-2, the complete variable domain reads SQTIHQWPATLVQPVGSPLSLECTVEGTSNPNLYWYRQAAGRGLQLLFYSVGIGQISSEVPQNLSASRPQDRQFILSSKKLLLSDSGFYLCAWRGQEDTGGLFFGEGSRLTVL.

This clonotype appeared once. The junction departs from germline at one end; a sequencing error may be responsible. This chain connects TRBV5-1 to TRBJ2-3, with a tentative D call TRBD2 (5 bases). Germline CDR1 SGHRS, CDR2 YFSETQ. This CDR3 has 15 amino acids. CDR3: CVSNLEGTRTDTQYF. The CDR3 DNA sequence: TGCGTCAGCAACCTAGAGGGAACTAGAACAGATACGCAGTATTTT.

Concerning this clonotype: A much larger clone lies one base from this, so it may be a read error. The V call is TRBV5-1, the J call TRBJ1-1, with TRBD1 matching 7 bases. Looked up from germline, CDR1 is SGHRS and CDR2 is YFSETQ. This CDR3 is built from 13 residues. J gave up 8 bases and V 4 bases, and 8 bases lay outside the gene matches. CDR3 DNA sequence: TGCGCCAGCAGCGTCGTACAGGACAGGGAAGCTTTCTTT. Residues: CASSVVQDREAFF.

Concerning this clonotype: One end of the junction does not line up with germline, which may come from a read error. The chain uses TRBV4-3 and TRBJ2-7; D remains ambiguous. The CDR3 runs 13 residues. From germline, CDR1 is LGHNA and CDR2 YSLEER. As DNA, the CDR3 is TGCGCTAGCAGCCAAGAGGCAAACTACGAGCAGAACTTC. Translation gives CASSQEANYEQNF.

The chain has TRBV18 and TRBJ2-1; D not certain. The CDR3 is 15 amino acids. CDR1 KGHSH and CDR2 LQKENI come from the germline V gene. The V end lost 5 bases, the J end lost 5 bases, and 16 bases lay between the germline ends. CDR3 sequence: CASSTGSTLDNEQFF. CDR3 in DNA: TGTGCCAGCTCAACGGGTTCGACCCTTGACAATGAGCAGTTCTTC.

In this sample, this clonotype turned up a few times. V usage is TRBV7-2 and J usage is TRBJ2-5; 8 positions match TRBD2. The V and J ends lost 3 bases and 3 bases, in that order; junction bases with no gene match: 3. The CDR3 is 14 residues long. The germline V gene encodes CDR1 SGHTA and CDR2 FQGNSA. The CDR3 sequence: CASSLNSGKETQYF. The CDR3 nucleotides read TGTGCCAGCAGCTTGAATAGCGGGAAAGAGACCCAGTACTTC.

Regarding this clonotype: Given a much more abundant clone one base away, this may be a read error. The chain couples TRBV19 to TRBJ2-3; D is possibly TRBD2 (6 bases). Germline V gene lookup returns CDR1 LNHDA and CDR2 SQIVND (reference sequence). This CDR3 region has 14 residues. The V and J ends lost 7 bases and 5 bases respectively, with 16 bases between them. CDR3 bases: TGTGCCAGTAAGCCCGGGACTTCGATAGATACGCAGTATTTT. Protein product: CASKPGTSIDTQYF. The full variable domain, rest sourced from reference TRBV19 and TRBJ2-3, is DGGITQSPKYLFRKEGQNVTLSCEQNLNHDAMYWYRQDPGQGLRLIYYSQIVNDFQKGDIAEGYSVSREKKESFPLTVTSAQKNPTAFYLCASKPGTSIDTQYFGPGTRLTVL.